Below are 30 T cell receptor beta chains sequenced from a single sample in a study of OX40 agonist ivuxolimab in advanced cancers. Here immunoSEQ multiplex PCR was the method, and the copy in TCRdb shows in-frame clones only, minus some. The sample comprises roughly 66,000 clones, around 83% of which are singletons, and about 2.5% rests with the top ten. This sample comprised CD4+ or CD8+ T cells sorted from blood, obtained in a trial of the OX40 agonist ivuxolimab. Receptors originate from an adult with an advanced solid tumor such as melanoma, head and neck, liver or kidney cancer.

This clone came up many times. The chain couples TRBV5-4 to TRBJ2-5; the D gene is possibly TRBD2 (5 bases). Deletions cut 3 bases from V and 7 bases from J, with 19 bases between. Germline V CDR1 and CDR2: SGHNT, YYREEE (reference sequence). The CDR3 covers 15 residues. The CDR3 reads CASSSAPTSSGTQYF. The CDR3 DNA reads TGTGCCAGCAGCTCGGCCCCAACTAGTTCCGGGACCCAGTACTTC.

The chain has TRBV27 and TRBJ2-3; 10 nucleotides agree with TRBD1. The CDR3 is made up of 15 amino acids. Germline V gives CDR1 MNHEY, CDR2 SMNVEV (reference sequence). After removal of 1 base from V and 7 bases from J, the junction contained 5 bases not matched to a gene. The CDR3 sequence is CASSLWDRGSNTQYF. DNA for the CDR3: TGTGCCAGCAGTTTATGGGACAGGGGTTCAAATACGCAGTATTTT.

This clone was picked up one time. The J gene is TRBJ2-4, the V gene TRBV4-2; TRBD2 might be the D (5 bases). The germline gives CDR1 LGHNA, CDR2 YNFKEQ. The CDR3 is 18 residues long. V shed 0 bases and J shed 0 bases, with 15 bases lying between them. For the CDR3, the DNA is TGTGCCAGCAGCCAAGATAGGACTGGTCGGGTAGCCAAAAACATTCAGTACTTC. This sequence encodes CASSQDRTGRVAKNIQYF.

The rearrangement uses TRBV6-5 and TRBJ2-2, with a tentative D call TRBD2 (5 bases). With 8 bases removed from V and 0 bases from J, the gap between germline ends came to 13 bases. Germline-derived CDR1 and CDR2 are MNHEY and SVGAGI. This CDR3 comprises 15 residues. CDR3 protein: CASRQHGANTGELFF. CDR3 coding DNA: TGTGCCAGCCGCCAACACGGGGCGAACACCGGGGAGCTGTTTTTT.

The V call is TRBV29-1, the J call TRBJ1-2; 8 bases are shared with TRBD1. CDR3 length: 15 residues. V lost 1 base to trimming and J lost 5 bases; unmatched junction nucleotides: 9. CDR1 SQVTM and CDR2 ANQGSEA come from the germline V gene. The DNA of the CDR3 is TGCAGCGTTGAAGGGGCCGGGACAGGACCATATGGCTACACCTTC. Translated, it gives CSVEGAGTGPYGYTF. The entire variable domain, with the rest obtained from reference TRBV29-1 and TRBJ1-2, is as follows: SAVISQKPSRDICQRGTSLTIQCQVDSQVTMMFWYRQQPGQSLTLIATANQGSEATYESGFVIDKFPISRPNLTFSTLTVSNMSPEDSSIYLCSVEGAGTGPYGYTFGSGTRLTVV.

CDR3 residues: CASSLLTGVGTEAFF. The CDR3 DNA reads as TGCGCCAGCAGCTTGCTCACAGGGGTAGGCACTGAAGCTTTCTTT. This chain uses TRBV5-1 with TRBJ1-1, with 7 nucleotides matching TRBD1. The CDR3 is 15 residues long. CDR1 is SGHRS and CDR2 is YFSETQ in the germline V gene. After removal of 1 base from V and 4 bases from J, the junction contained 7 bases not matched to a gene.

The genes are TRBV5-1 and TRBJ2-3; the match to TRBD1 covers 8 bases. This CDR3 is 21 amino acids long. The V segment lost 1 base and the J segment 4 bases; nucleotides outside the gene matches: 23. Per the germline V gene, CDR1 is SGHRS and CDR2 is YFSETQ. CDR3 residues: CASSLSRRTGTLMVSADTQYF. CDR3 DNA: TGCGCCAGCAGCTTGAGTCGCCGGACAGGGACACTTATGGTTAGTGCAGATACGCAGTATTTT. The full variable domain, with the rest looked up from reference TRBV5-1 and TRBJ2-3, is KAGVTQTPRYLIKTRGQQVTLSCSPISGHRSVSWYQQTPGQGLQFLFEYFSETQRNKGNFPGRFSGRQFSNSRSEMNVSTLELGDSALYLCASSLSRRTGTLMVSADTQYFGPGTRLTVL.

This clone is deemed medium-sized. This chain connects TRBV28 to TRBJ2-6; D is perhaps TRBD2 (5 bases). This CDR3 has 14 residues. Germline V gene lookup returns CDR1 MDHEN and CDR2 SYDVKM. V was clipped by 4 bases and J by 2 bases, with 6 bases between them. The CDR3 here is CASSSGAGANVLTF. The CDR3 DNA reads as TGTGCCAGCAGTTCCGGGGCTGGGGCCAACGTCCTGACTTTC.

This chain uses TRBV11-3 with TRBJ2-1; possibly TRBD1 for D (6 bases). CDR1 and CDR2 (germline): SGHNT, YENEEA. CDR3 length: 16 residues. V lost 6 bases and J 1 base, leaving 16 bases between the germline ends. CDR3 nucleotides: TGTGCCAGCAGAAGACGGACAGCTACTTCCTACAATGAGCAGTTCTTC. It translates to CASRRRTATSYNEQFF.

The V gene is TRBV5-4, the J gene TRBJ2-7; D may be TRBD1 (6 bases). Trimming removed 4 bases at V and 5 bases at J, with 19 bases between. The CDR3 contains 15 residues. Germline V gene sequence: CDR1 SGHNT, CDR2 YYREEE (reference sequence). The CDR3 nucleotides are TGTGCCAGCAGCCCTCCCACAGGGAGTGTCAACGAGCAGTACTTC. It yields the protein CASSPPTGSVNEQYF.

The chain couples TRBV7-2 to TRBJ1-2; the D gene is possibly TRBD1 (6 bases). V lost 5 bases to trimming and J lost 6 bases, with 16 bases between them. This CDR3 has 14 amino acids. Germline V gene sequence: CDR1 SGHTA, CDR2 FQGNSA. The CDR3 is CASSPFTGLHGYTF. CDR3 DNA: TGTGCCAGCAGCCCCTTTACAGGGCTTCATGGCTACACCTTC.

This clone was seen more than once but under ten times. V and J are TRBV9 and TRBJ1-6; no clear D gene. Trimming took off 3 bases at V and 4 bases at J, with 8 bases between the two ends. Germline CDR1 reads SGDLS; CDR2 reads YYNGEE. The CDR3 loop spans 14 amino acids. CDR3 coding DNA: TGTGCCAGCAGCGGTCAGGCTTATAATTCACCCCTCCACTTT. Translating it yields CASSGQAYNSPLHF.

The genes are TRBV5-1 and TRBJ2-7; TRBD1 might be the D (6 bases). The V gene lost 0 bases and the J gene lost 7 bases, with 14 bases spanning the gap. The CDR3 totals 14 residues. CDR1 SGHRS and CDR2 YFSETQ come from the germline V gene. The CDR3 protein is CASSLDARGREQYF. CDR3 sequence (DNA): TGCGCCAGCAGCTTGGACGCCAGGGGACGGGAGCAGTACTTC.

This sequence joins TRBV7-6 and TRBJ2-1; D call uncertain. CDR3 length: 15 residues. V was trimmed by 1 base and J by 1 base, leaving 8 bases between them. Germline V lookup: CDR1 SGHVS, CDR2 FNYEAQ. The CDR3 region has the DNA TGTGCCAGCAGCTTAGTCGTCGCTTCCTACAATGAGCAGTTCTTC. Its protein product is CASSLVVASYNEQFF.

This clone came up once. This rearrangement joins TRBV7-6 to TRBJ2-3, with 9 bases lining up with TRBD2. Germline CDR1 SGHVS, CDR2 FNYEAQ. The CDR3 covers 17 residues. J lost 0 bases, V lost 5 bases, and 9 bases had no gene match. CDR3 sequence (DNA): TGTGCCAGCAGCCCCAGACCGACTAGCGGAAGCACAGATACGCAGTATTTT. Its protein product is CASSPRPTSGSTDTQYF.

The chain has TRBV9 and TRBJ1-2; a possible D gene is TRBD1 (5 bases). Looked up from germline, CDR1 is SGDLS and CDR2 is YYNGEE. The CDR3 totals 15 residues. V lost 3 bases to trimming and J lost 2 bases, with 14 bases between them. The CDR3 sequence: CASSAQGSGNYGYTF. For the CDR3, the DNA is TGTGCCAGCAGCGCCCAGGGCTCAGGGAACTATGGCTACACCTTC.

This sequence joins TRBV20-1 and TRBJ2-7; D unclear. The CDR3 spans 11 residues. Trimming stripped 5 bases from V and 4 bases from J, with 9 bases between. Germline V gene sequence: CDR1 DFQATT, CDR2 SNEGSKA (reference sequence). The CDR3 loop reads CSAPRRYEQYF. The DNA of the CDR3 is TGCAGTGCTCCTAGACGATACGAGCAGTACTTC.

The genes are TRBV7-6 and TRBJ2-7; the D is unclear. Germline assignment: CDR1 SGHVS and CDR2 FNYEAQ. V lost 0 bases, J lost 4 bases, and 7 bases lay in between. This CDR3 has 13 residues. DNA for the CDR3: TGTGCCAGCAGCTTAGCGGGTCCGTACGAGCAGTACTTC. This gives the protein CASSLAGPYEQYF.

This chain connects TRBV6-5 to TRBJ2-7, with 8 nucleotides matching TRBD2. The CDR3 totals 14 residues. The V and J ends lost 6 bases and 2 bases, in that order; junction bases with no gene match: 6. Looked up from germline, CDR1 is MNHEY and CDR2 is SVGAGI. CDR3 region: CASSRSGAPYEQYF. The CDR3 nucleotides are TGTGCCAGCAGCCGTAGCGGGGCACCCTACGAGCAGTACTTC.

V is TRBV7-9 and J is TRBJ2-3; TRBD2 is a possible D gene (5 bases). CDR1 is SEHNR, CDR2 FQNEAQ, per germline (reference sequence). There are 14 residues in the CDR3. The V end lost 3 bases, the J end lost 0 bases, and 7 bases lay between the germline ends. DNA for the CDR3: TGTGCCAGCAGCTTTAGCGCTAGCACAGATACGCAGTATTTT. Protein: CASSFSASTDTQYF.

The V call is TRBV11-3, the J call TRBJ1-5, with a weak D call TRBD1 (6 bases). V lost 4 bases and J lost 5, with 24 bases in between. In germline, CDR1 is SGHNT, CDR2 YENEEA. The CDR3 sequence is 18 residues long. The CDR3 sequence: CASSSYMVRQELYQPQHF. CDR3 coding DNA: TGTGCCAGCAGCTCCTATATGGTTCGACAGGAGTTATATCAGCCCCAGCATTTT. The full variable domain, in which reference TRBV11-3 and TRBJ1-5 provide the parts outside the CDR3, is EAGVVQSPRYKIIEKKQPVAFWCNPISGHNTLYWYLQNLGQGPELLIRYENEEAVDDSQLPKDRFSAERLKGVDSTLKIQPAELGDSAVYLCASSSYMVRQELYQPQHFGDGTRLSIL.

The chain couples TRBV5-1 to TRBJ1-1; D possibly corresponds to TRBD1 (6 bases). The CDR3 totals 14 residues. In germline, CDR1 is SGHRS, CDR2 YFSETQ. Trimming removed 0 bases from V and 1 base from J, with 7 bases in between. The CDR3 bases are TGCGCCAGCAGCTTGGGGACAGAGAACACTGAAGCTTTCTTT. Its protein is CASSLGTENTEAFF.

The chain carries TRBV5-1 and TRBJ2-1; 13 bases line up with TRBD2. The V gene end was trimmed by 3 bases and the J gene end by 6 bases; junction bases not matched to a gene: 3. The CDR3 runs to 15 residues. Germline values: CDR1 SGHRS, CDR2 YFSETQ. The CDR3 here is CASSSTSGRSNEQFF. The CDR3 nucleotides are TGCGCCAGCAGCTCGACTAGCGGGAGGTCCAATGAGCAGTTCTTC.

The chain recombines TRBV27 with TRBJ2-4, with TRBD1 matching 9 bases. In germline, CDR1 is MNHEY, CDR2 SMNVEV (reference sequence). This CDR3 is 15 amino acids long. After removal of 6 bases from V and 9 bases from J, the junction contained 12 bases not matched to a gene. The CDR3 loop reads CASSALGTGLRIQYF. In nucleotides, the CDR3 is TGTGCCAGCAGCGCCCTAGGGACAGGGCTCCGCATTCAGTACTTC.

DNA of the CDR3: TGTGCCTCATCAAGGGATACGCAGTATTTT. Translating it yields CASSRDTQYF. The chain employs TRBV30 and TRBJ2-3; D unresolved. This CDR3 region has 10 residues. CDR1 is GTSNPN, CDR2 SVGIG, per germline (reference sequence). The V end lost 7 bases, the J end lost 6 bases, and 8 bases lay between the germline ends.

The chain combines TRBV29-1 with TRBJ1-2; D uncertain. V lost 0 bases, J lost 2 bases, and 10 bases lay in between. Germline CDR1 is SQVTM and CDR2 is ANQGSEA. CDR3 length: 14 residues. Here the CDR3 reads CSVEERTENYGYTF. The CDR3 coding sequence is TGCAGCGTTGAAGAGAGGACGGAAAACTATGGCTACACCTTC.

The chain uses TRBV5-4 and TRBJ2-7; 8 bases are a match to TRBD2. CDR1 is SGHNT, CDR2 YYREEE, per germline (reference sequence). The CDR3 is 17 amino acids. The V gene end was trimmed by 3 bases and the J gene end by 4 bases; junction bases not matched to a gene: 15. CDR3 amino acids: CASSSEPGTRFSYEQYF. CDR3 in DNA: TGTGCCAGCAGCTCAGAGCCCGGGACTAGGTTTTCGTACGAGCAGTACTTC. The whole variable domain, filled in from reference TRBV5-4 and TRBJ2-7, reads ETGVTQSPTHLIKTRGQQVTLRCSSQSGHNTVSWYQQALGQGPQFIFQYYREEENGRGNFPPRFSGLQFPNYSSELNVNALELDDSALYLCASSSEPGTRFSYEQYFGPGTRLTVT.

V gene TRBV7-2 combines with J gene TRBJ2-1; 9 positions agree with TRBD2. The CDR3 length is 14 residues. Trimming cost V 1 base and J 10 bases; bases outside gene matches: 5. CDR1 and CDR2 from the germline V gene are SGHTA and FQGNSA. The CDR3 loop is CASSLGGRGLEQFF. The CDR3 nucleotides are TGTGCCAGCAGCTTAGGCGGGAGGGGGTTGGAGCAGTTCTTC.

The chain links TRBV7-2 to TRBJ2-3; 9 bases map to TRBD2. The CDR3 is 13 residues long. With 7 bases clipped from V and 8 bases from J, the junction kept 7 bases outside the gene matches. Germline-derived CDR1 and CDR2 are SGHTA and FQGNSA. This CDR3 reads CASILAGGGTQYF. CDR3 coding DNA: TGTGCCAGCATCCTGGCGGGGGGGGGTACGCAGTATTTT.

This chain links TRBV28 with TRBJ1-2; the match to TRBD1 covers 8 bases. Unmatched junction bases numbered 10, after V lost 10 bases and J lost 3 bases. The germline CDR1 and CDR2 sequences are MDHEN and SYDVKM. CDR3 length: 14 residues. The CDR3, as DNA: TGTGCCACGGGAGGCAGGGGGCATGACTATGGCTACACCTTC. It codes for CATGGRGHDYGYTF.